These T cell receptor beta chains were read from a single sample in a study of T cell responses to AZD1222 COVID-19 vaccine. Only in-frame clones appear in the TCRdb table, and some are missing; sequencing was by immunoSEQ multiplex PCR. The table records 90,000 to 150,000 clones, about nine tenths of them present only once. The sample here was peripheral blood, taken on day 0 of AZD1222 vaccination. The source of these receptors is an adult in good health. Both conserved end residues are part of each CDR3.

V,CDR3
TRBV7-9,CASSPGLGGEPYSGNTIYF
TRBV29-1,CSAHRDRFEAFF
TRBV6-5,CASSYLRGVETQYF
TRBV18,CASSPAGTRGDEQYF
TRBV5-1,CASSLAEKNTEAFF
TRBV7-9,CASSPSRQLNYGYTF
TRBV7-6,CASSALVGEQYF
TRBV3-1/TRBV3-2,CASSQVGAGGSYEQYF
TRBV10-3,CAISEWDRTSQETQYF
TRBV6-4,CASSDSLRTPKGYEQYF
TRBV4-3,CASSQGLGGTWRFF
TRBV9,CASSQGPGYTF
TRBV11-2,CASSLDETQPQHF
TRBV5-1,CASSLRISSDTDTQYF
TRBV12-3/TRBV12-4,CASSLESGAQHF
TRBV9,CASSAQTEVSYEQYF
TRBV28,CASRVGWNTGELFF
TRBV4-1,CASSQEIGDQPQHF
TRBV7-9,CASSLARQPQHF
TRBV27,CASSSRTGESSYEQYF
TRBV6-2/TRBV6-3,CASSNYMGAGELFF
TRBV9,CASSVGQGAKIYEQYF
TRBV4-3,CASSQDNGGAETQYF
TRBV19,CASRDRGRSYEQYF
TRBV9,CASSQTRTGTGYGYTF
TRBV12-3/TRBV12-4,CASSLAGLYEQYF
TRBV19,CATRGERRYGYTF
TRBV6-5,CASSYAGAGANVLTF
TRBV3-1/TRBV3-2,CASSQRVTTHEQYF
TRBV5-1,CASSLRTGTENNQPQHF
TRBV4-1,CASSQGGAGQETQYF
TRBV4-1,CASSRSWGEDRGYEQYF
TRBV20-1,CSASKGSTNEKLFF
TRBV19,CASRLTSGEFYEQYF
TRBV6-2/TRBV6-3,CASSYPTQLGEAFF
TRBV11-2,CASRTWGEGGNTIYF
TRBV5-1,CASSPAGGTGNEQYF